This T cell receptor (beta chain) was sequenced during a study of Ad26.COV2.S vaccination and SARS-CoV-2 variants. Turning to the study itself: The vaccine Ad26.COV2.S was put into the muscle once, or twice with 56 days between.

The repertoire was sequenced with immunoSEQ multiplex PCR; TCRdb's copy has only in-frame clones and lacks some. This table holds around 450,000 clones, about 90% found once. A word on this clone: Its antigen remains unknown.

Treatment reported: roughly 19 received Ad26.COV2.S at low or high dose, single or two shots; several received placebo; per-sample allocation not given. Day 63 after the first vaccine or placebo injection was the time point for sampling. Vaccination used an Ad26 vector expressing Wuhan-strain SARS-CoV-2 spike. The germline gives CDR1 SGHNT, CDR2 YYREEE (reference sequence). V shed 2 bases, J shed 1 base, and the junction held 1 base outside the gene matches. The length of the CDR3 is 15 residues. Overall study results and limits: Breadth and depth estimates from TCRs may understate total T cell responses. Reports say spike-specific CD8+ and CD4+ T cell responses covered substantial breadth after vaccination.

Here the sequenced sample was peripheral blood, taken in a trial of Ad26.COV2.S vaccine versus placebo. The source is a person between 18 and 65 years old who received the Ad26.COV2.S COVID-19 vaccine or a placebo. V is TRBV5-4 and J is TRBJ2-7; TRBD2 aligns across 12 bases. As DNA, the CDR3 is TGTGCCAGCAGCTTCGGGACTAGCGGGTCCTACGAGCAGTACTTC. Protein product: CASSFGTSGSYEQYF.